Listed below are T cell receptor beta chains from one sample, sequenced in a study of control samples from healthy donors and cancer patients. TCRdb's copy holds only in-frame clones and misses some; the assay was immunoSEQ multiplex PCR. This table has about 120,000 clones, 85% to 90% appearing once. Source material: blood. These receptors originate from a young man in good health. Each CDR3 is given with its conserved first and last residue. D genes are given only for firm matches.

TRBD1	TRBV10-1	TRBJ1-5	CASSAGGRDSNQPQHF
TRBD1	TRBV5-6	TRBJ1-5	CASSHRQGPQHF
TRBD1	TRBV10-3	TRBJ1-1	CAISEPGQPNTEAFF
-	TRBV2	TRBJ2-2	CASRRDINTGELFF
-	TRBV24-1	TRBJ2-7	CATSGGDRREQYF
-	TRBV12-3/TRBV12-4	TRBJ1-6	CASSFGQNSPLHF
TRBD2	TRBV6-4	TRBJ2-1	CASTASAGGFNEQFF
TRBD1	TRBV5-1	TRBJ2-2	CASSLDLIRDRNTGELFF
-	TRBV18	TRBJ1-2	CASSPGQTNYGYTF
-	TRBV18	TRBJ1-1	CASSPPPGGFTEAFF
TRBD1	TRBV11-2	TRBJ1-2	CASSLDPGQLKGYTF
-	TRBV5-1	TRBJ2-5	CATSPGAQETQYF
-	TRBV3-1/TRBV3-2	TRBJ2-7	CASSLAAGSYEQYF
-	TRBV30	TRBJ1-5	CAWSRGLDQPQHF
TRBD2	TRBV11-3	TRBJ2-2	CASSFSGTNAGELFF
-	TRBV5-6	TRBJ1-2	CASSRWGVYGYTF
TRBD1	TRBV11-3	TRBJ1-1	CASSARTGGGEAFF
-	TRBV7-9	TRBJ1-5	CASSRGILQGSGQPQHF
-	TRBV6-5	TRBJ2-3	CASSYDYTDTQYF
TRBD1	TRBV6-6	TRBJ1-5	CASSYGTGVPQHF
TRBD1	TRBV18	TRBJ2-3	CASSPDRGQGKADTQYF
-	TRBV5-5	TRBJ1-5	CASSSRVGQPQHF
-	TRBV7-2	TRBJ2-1	CASSPVGYEQFF
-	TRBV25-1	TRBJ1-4	CASSEGGTNEKLFF
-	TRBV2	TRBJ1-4	CASSEAREAADEKLFF
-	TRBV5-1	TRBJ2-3	CASSFSGSTDTQYF
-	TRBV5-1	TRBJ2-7	CASSSSGTNPYYEQYF
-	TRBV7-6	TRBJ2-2	CASSLDPSGELFF
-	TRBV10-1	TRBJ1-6	CASSTDGNSPLHF
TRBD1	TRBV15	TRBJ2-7	CATSRDSVGQGYEQYF
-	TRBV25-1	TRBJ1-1	CASSELGQGGTEAFF
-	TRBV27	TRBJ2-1	CASSLGGRGGNEQFF
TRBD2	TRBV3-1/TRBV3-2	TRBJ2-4	CASSQGTSGRDMGNIQYF
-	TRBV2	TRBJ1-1	CASSPSGGPGTEAFF
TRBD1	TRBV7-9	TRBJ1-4	CASSARDRGDGEKLFF
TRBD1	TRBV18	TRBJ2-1	CASSAGTARGEQFF
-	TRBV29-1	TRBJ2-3	CSVEAPLRGAIDTQYF
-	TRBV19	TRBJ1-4	CASSRLGTNEKLFF
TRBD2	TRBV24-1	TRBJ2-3	CATSDRVGSSGDTQYF
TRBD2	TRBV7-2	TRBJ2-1	CASSPSGGVNEQFF
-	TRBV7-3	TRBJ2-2	CASSPPRAGELFF
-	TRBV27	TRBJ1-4	CASSLSTGFNEKLFF
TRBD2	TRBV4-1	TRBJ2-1	CASSQVIAGGREQFF
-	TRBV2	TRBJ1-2	CASSEAGYGYTF
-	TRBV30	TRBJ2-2	CAWKLRGFTGELFF
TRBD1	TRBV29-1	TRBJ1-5	CSVDSGTADQPQHF
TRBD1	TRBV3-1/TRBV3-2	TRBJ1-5	CASRQTGGLGPQHF
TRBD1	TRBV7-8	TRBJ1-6	CASSTSTGTNSPLHF
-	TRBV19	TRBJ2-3	CASSIRRQTDTQYF
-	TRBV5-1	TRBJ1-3	CASSLAVGPGNTIYF
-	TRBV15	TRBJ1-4	CATSRDSGTTNEKLFF
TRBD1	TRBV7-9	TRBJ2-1	CASRFQGVSNEQFF
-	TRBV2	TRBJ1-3	CASNSGAGNTIYF
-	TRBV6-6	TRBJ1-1	CASSENFEAFF
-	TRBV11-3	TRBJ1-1	CASSRGGGGNTEAFF